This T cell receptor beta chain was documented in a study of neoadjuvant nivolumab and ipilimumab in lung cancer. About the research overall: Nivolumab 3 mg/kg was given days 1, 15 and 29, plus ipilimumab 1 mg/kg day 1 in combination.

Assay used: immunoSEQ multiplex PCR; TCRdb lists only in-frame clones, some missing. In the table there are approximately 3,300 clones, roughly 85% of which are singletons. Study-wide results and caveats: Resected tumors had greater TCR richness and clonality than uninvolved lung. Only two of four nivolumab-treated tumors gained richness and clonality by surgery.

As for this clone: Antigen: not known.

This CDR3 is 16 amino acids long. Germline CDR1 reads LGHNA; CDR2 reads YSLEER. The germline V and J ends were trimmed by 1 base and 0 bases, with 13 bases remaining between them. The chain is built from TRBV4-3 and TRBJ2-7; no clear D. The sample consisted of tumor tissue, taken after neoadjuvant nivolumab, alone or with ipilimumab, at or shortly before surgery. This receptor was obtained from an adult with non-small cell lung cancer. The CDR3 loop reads CASSQGRQPLSYEQYF. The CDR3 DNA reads TGCGCCAGCAGCCAAGGACGGCAGCCCCTCTCCTACGAGCAGTACTTC.